This T cell receptor beta chain was observed in a study of T cell repertoires in cytomegalovirus infection. Study information: Peptides in the study included HLA-C-restricted and HLA-B-restricted CMV epitopes. A matching HLA type, together with CMV infection, was signaled by public TCR beta signatures.

MiXCR, run by TCRdb on the reads, gives a single entry per CDR3 protein. Counted here are roughly 500,000 distinct CDR3 sequences, 33% occurring once; the ten biggest clones make up under 20%. Trimming removed 3 bases at V and 5 bases at J, with 16 bases between. The CDR3 runs to 15 residues. The germline gives CDR1 MDHEN, CDR2 SYDVKM. Findings of the study overall: Cumulative frequency (of public TCR beta family members) identified carriers of CMV plus the relevant HLA. What dominated the ex vivo response were HLA-C-restricted CMV-specific TCR beta clonotypes.

Concerning this clonotype itself: What it binds is not known.

This chain joins TRBV28 and TRBJ1-2, with a weak D call TRBD1 (6 bases). Here the sequenced sample was cultured PBMCs, taken from culture after CMV antigen stimulation. This TCR was sampled from a human donor in good health (CMV status not recorded). Some clones in this sample may be carry-over from other donors' samples. The CDR3 region has the DNA TGTGCCAGCAGTTTCCACCAGACAGGACCGTATGGCTACACCTTC. Translating it yields CASSFHQTGPYGYTF.